Shown below are 31 T cell receptor beta chains from a single sample sequenced in a study of radiotherapy plus CTLA-4 blockade in lung cancer. Sequencing was performed with immunoSEQ multiplex PCR; in TCRdb, only in-frame clones are kept and a portion is missing. Among about 36,000 clones, 85% to 90% were seen once, and the ten largest hold about 5.8%. Sequences were derived from peripheral blood, sampled from a patient treated with radiotherapy plus ipilimumab. These receptors were obtained from a human donor with non-small cell lung cancer who had stable disease on radiotherapy plus ipilimumab.

J is TRBJ1-4 and V is TRBV7-2; D is undetermined. The germline V gene has CDR1 SGHTA and CDR2 FQGNSA. Trimming left V 4 bases short and J 4 bases short, with 13 bases between. The CDR3 is made up of 15 amino acids. This CDR3 reads CASSSGGGFNEKLFF. The DNA of the CDR3 is TGTGCCAGCAGCTCAGGAGGCGGATTTAATGAAAAACTGTTTTTT.

J is TRBJ2-7 and V is TRBV27; 9 nucleotides match TRBD2. V was pared by 2 bases and J by 3 bases, with 5 bases of the junction left unmatched. The CDR3 has 15 amino acids. Germline lookup yields CDR1 MNHEY and CDR2 SMNVEV (reference sequence). For the CDR3, the DNA is TGTGCCAGCAGTTTAGCGGCTAGCGGGAACTACGAGCAGTACTTC. This gives the protein CASSLAASGNYEQYF.

The chain has TRBV7-2 and TRBJ2-3; 8 nucleotides match TRBD2. The junction had 0 bases not matched to a gene; V was cut back by 1 base and J by 3 bases. Germline loops: CDR1 SGHTA, CDR2 FQGNSA. This CDR3 is 14 amino acids long. CDR3: CASSLGLATDTQYF. DNA of the CDR3: TGTGCCAGCAGCTTAGGACTAGCGACAGATACGCAGTATTTT.

The chain recombines TRBV6-4 with TRBJ1-2, with D possibly being TRBD1 (5 bases). The CDR3 covers 13 residues. Germline CDR1 reads MRHNA; CDR2 reads SNTAGT. Trimming left V 8 bases short and J 3 bases short, with 13 bases between. DNA of the CDR3: TGTGCCAGCCGGCCGGGACTCCACTATGGCTACACCTTC. Amino acid sequence: CASRPGLHYGYTF.

The chain links TRBV18 to TRBJ1-3, with TRBD1 matching 7 bases. The germline V gene has CDR1 KGHSH and CDR2 LQKENI. V lost 2 bases, J lost 1 base, and 8 bases stayed unmatched. The CDR3 has 17 amino acids. Here the CDR3 reads CASSPIFGQASGNTIYF. As DNA, the CDR3 is TGTGCCAGCTCACCAATATTTGGACAGGCTTCTGGAAACACCATATATTTT.

The genes are TRBV19 and TRBJ2-5; 7 nucleotides match TRBD1. The J call is in doubt because the DNA end fits TRBJ2-7 better. The CDR3 is made up of 14 amino acids. Germline V gene data show CDR1 as LNHDA and CDR2 as SQIVND (reference sequence). CDR3: CASSLRDSSYEQYF. Written as DNA, the CDR3 is TGTGCCAGTAGTCTCCGGGACAGCTCCTACGAGCAGTACTTC.

The chain combines TRBV4-1 with TRBJ2-1; 7 bases align to TRBD2. V lost 2 bases and J lost 5; bases outside the gene matches: 12. The CDR3 is made up of 17 amino acids. Germline CDR1 and CDR2: MGHRA and YSYEKL. CDR3 in DNA: TGCGCCAGCAGCCAAATCAAGTGGGGTCGGGGGGACAATGAGCAGTTCTTC. The encoded protein is CASSQIKWGRGDNEQFF.

V usage is TRBV7-9 and J usage is TRBJ1-4; 7 bases fit TRBD1. The CDR3 spans 12 residues. After removal of 5 bases from V and 10 bases from J, the junction contained 4 bases not matched to a gene. Looked up from germline, CDR1 is SEHNR and CDR2 is FQNEAQ (reference sequence). The CDR3 coding sequence is TGTGCCAGCAGCCCGCAGGGGGGAAAACTGTTTTTT. Its protein is CASSPQGGKLFF.

V is TRBV10-2 and J is TRBJ2-1; 10 nucleotides match TRBD1. Germline V gene data show CDR1 as WSHSY and CDR2 as SAAADI. V shed 0 bases, J shed 3 bases, and the junction held 14 bases outside the gene matches. The length of the CDR3 is 20 residues. CDR3 region: CASSESPGQGNFGIYNEQFF. DNA for the CDR3: TGCGCCAGCAGTGAGTCCCCGGGACAGGGGAATTTCGGTATCTACAATGAGCAGTTCTTC.

In this sample, this clone turned up a few times. This sequence joins TRBV7-3 and TRBJ2-3, with 7 positions matching TRBD2. CDR1 and CDR2 from the germline V gene are SGHTA and FQGTGA. J gave up 0 bases and V 11 bases, and 11 bases lay outside the gene matches. CDR3 size: 15 residues. The CDR3 is CASRGGPSSTDTQYF. In DNA, the CDR3 is TGTGCCTCCCGCGGGGGACCTTCGAGCACAGATACGCAGTATTTT.

The V and J genes are TRBV30 and TRBJ2-2; D not resolved. Germline CDR1 reads GTSNPN; CDR2 reads SVGIG (reference sequence). The CDR3 has 13 amino acids. Trimming stripped 2 bases from V and 2 bases from J, with 6 bases between. CDR3 DNA sequence: TGTGCCTGGAGTCTATACAACACCGGGGAGCTGTTTTTT. Its translation: CAWSLYNTGELFF.

The sample holds a few counts of this clone. The chain links TRBV6-1 to TRBJ2-5, with 8 bases matching TRBD2. The length of the CDR3 is 15 residues. The germline gives CDR1 MNHNS, CDR2 SASEGT. V shed 1 base, J shed 4 bases, and the junction held 5 bases outside the gene matches. The CDR3 sequence is CASSEGSTSGETQYF. As DNA, the CDR3 is TGTGCCAGCAGTGAAGGTTCTACTAGCGGAGAGACCCAGTACTTC.

V usage is TRBV7-9 and J usage is TRBJ2-7, with D possibly being TRBD2 (5 bases). Germline V gene sequence: CDR1 SEHNR, CDR2 FQNEAQ (reference sequence). The CDR3 spans 14 residues. V gave up 5 bases and J gave up 4 bases, with 15 bases separating them. Written as DNA, the CDR3 is TGTGCCAGCAGCGACCCGGGTAGCGCATACGAGCAGTACTTC. It codes for CASSDPGSAYEQYF.

V gene TRBV11-1 combines with J gene TRBJ2-3; maybe TRBD2 (5 bases). Germline lookup yields CDR1 SGHAT and CDR2 FQDESV (reference sequence). Trimming cost V 5 bases and J 3 bases, with 15 bases left between them. The CDR3 runs 15 residues. The CDR3 coding sequence is TGTGCCAGCAGCCGATTTCGGGGATCGACAGATACGCAGTATTTT. It is translated as CASSRFRGSTDTQYF.

The chain recombines TRBV19 with TRBJ2-7; TRBD1 matches 8 bases. The ends lost 6 bases at V and 2 bases at J; junction bases unmatched: 6. Per germline, CDR1 LNHDA and CDR2 SQIVND (reference sequence). CDR3 size: 14 residues. Here the CDR3 reads CASSPGQVPYEQYF. Here the CDR3 DNA reads TGTGCCAGTAGCCCGGGACAGGTCCCCTACGAGCAGTACTTC.

The chain uses TRBV10-3 and TRBJ2-7, with 8 bases aligning to TRBD2. V lost 6 bases, J lost 2 bases, and 9 bases stayed unmatched. This CDR3 is 15 amino acids long. The germline CDR1 and CDR2 sequences are ENHRY and SYGVKD. The CDR3 spells CAIRFYSGIAYEQYF. Written as DNA, the CDR3 is TGTGCCATCAGATTTTATAGCGGGATCGCCTACGAGCAGTACTTC.

The chain recombines TRBV14 with TRBJ2-5, with unresolved D. CDR1 and CDR2 from the germline V gene are SGHDN and FVKESK. The CDR3 sequence is 14 residues long. V was clipped by 1 base and J by 5 bases, with 11 bases between them. The CDR3: CASSQVGREETQYF. For the CDR3, the DNA is TGTGCCAGCAGCCAAGTGGGCAGAGAGGAGACCCAGTACTTC.

V and J are TRBV5-1 and TRBJ2-1; 13 nucleotides match TRBD2. Per the germline V gene, CDR1 is SGHRS and CDR2 is YFSETQ. The CDR3 length is 16 residues. Trimming took 0 bases from V and 3 from J; bases not matched to a gene: 0. The CDR3 region has the DNA TGCGCCAGCAGCTTGGGACTAGCGGGGGGCTACAATGAGCAGTTCTTC. Its translation is CASSLGLAGGYNEQFF.

This sequence joins TRBV6-5 and TRBJ2-3; D is perhaps TRBD2 (6 bases). V lost 6 bases to trimming and J lost 5 bases, with 18 bases between them. The germline CDR1 and CDR2 sequences are MNHEY and SVGAGI. The CDR3 spans 15 residues. The CDR3 region is CASRPSGLREDTQYF. CDR3 nucleotide sequence: TGTGCCAGCAGACCCAGCGGGTTGCGGGAAGATACGCAGTATTTT.

The chain has TRBV7-9 and TRBJ2-3; D remains ambiguous. Germline CDR1 reads SEHNR; CDR2 reads FQNEAQ (reference sequence). Trimming took 5 bases from V and 2 from J, leaving 5 bases between them. This CDR3 region has 12 residues. CDR3 in amino acids: CASSLYTDTQYF. CDR3 DNA: TGTGCCAGCAGCCTTTACACAGATACGCAGTATTTT. The full variable domain, its missing parts supplied by reference TRBV7-9 and TRBJ2-3, is DTGVSQNPRHKITKRGQNVTFRCDPISEHNRLYWYRQTLGQGPEFLTYFQNEAQLEKSRLLSDRFSAERPKGSFSTLEIQRTEQGDSAMYLCASSLYTDTQYFGPGTRLTVL.

J is TRBJ1-2 and V is TRBV6-1; perhaps TRBD1 as D (6 bases). Germline CDR1 MNHNS, CDR2 SASEGT. Trimming stripped 6 bases from V and 4 bases from J, with 12 bases between. The CDR3 contains 13 residues. CDR3 amino acids: CASSAQGTYGYTF. CDR3 nucleotide sequence: TGTGCCAGCAGCGCCCAGGGGACCTATGGCTACACCTTC.

This chain connects TRBV7-9 to TRBJ2-5; D may be TRBD1 (6 bases). This CDR3 has 12 residues. V gave up 6 bases and J gave up 11 bases, with 16 bases separating them. The germline CDR1 and CDR2 sequences are SEHNR and FQNEAQ (reference sequence). DNA for the CDR3: TGTGCCAGCAGTGCACAGGGTGGTGAGCAGTACTTC. The encoded protein is CASSAQGGEQYF.

This chain links TRBV28 with TRBJ1-2, with 7 bases that match TRBD1. The CDR3 consists of 14 residues. The V gene's germline CDR1 is MDHEN and CDR2 SYDVKM. With V trimmed by 2 bases and J by 3 bases, 3 bases remained unmatched. CDR3 coding DNA: TGTGCCAGCAGTTTAACAGGGGAGGACTATGGCTACACCTTC. Its translation: CASSLTGEDYGYTF.

This clone was detected a few times. The chain employs TRBV7-2 and TRBJ2-3; no definite D call. Trimming shortened V by 0 bases and J by 9 bases, and 10 bases separated the two germline ends. Germline V gives CDR1 SGHTA, CDR2 FQGNSA. The CDR3 contains 13 residues. The DNA for the CDR3 is TGTGCCAGCAGCTTAGCAGAGGCAGCCACGCAGTATTTT. This codes for CASSLAEAATQYF. Full variable domain (remainder filled in from reference TRBV7-2 and TRBJ2-3): GAGVSQSPSNKVTEKGKDVELRCDPISGHTALYWYRQSLGQGLEFLIYFQGNSAPDKSGLPSDRFSAERTGGSVSTLTIQRTQQEDSAVYLCASSLAEAATQYFGPGTRLTVL.

V gene TRBV6-5 combines with J gene TRBJ1-2; D not certain. V lost 0 bases, J lost 4 bases, and 6 bases lay in between. This CDR3 has 13 amino acids. Germline V gene sequence: CDR1 MNHEY, CDR2 SVGAGI. The CDR3 nucleotides read TGTGCCAGCAGTTACTCCCTCTCCTATGGCTACACCTTC. As protein: CASSYSLSYGYTF.

V usage is TRBV28 and J usage is TRBJ1-2; possibly TRBD1 for D (5 bases). This CDR3 spans 14 amino acids. Deletions cut 3 bases from V and 5 bases from J, with 13 bases between. The germline CDR1 and CDR2 sequences are MDHEN and SYDVKM. The CDR3 here is CASSLSPDTYGYTF. The CDR3 region has the DNA TGTGCCAGCAGTTTGTCACCGGACACTTATGGCTACACCTTC.

The chain combines TRBV9 with TRBJ2-1; 7 bases line up with TRBD2. V dropped 3 bases and J dropped 2; count of bases not matched to a gene: 5. This CDR3 is 15 amino acids long. Germline CDR1 is SGDLS and CDR2 is YYNGEE. The DNA for the CDR3 is TGTGCCAGCAGCGGAGCGGGGATTGCCTACAATGAGCAGTTCTTC. Translating it yields CASSGAGIAYNEQFF.

The CDR3 sequence: CASSLPDAGEQYF. The CDR3 region has the DNA TGCGCCAGCAGCTTACCCGATGCCGGCGAGCAGTACTTC. The chain combines TRBV5-1 with TRBJ2-7; D unclear. This CDR3 is 13 amino acids long. Germline CDR1 reads SGHRS; CDR2 reads YFSETQ. V was shortened by 2 bases and J by 6 bases, with 12 bases between the two germline ends. Full variable domain (outside the CDR3, taken from reference TRBV5-1 and TRBJ2-7): KAGVTQTPRYLIKTRGQQVTLSCSPISGHRSVSWYQQTPGQGLQFLFEYFSETQRNKGNFPGRFSGRQFSNSRSEMNVSTLELGDSALYLCASSLPDAGEQYFGPGTRLTVT.

The chain has TRBV29-1 and TRBJ1-1, with TRBD1 matching 9 bases. Germline loops: CDR1 SQVTM, CDR2 ANQGSEA. V lost 5 bases and J lost 4; bases outside the gene matches: 8. This CDR3 has 14 residues. The CDR3 nucleotides are TGCAGCGTTCAGGGACAGGGAAGTTCCACTGAAGCTTTCTTT. Its translation is CSVQGQGSSTEAFF.

The genes are TRBV11-2 and TRBJ1-1; no reliable D call. CDR3 length: 17 residues. Germline V CDR1 and CDR2: SGHAT, FQNNGV. V was clipped by 0 bases and J by 0 bases, with 14 bases between them. Written as DNA, the CDR3 is TGTGCCAGCAGCTTAGATTCAGGCCGAGGGATGAACACTGAAGCTTTCTTT. Encoded protein: CASSLDSGRGMNTEAFF.

This clone has a handful of counts. Here the CDR3 DNA reads TGTGCCAGTCGCCTAGGGGGTACAAATGAGCAGTTCTTC. Its translation: CASRLGGTNEQFF. The chain joins TRBV19 to TRBJ2-1, with D tentatively TRBD1 (6 bases). Trimming stripped 8 bases from V and 7 bases from J, with 15 bases between. Germline V gene data show CDR1 as LNHDA and CDR2 as SQIVND (reference sequence). The CDR3 spans 13 residues. Filled out from reference TRBV19 and TRBJ2-1, the complete variable domain reads DGGITQSPKYLFRKEGQNVTLSCEQNLNHDAMYWYRQDPGQGLRLIYYSQIVNDFQKGDIAEGYSVSREKKESFPLTVTSAQKNPTAFYLCASRLGGTNEQFFGPGTRLTVL.